Each of the 15 T cell receptor beta chains below was sequenced from the same sample in a study of T cell responses to AZD1222 COVID-19 vaccine (dated by TCRdb to the early 2020s). In the paper's terms, the time point label means: about 28 days (+/-7) after the second vaccine dose. The method behind the library was the immunoSEQ multiplex PCR assay. The table comes from immuneACCESS by way of TCRdb, which keeps in-frame sequences with V and J called. Part of the clones is missing from these tables; in studies checked, under half for an unresolved V gene and the rest for unknown reasons. Within this sample are roughly 150,000 clones, with 85% to 90% of them counted one time only. Of the sample, 3% to 3.5% falls within the top ten clones. The source material was peripheral blood, sampled 28 days after the second AZD1222 dose. The receptors were gathered from an adult who received the AZD1222 COVID-19 vaccine.

This clone was found once. This chain uses TRBV3-1 (or the pseudogene TRBV3-2) with TRBJ1-1; D perhaps matches TRBD1 (5 bases). Germline loops: CDR1 LGHDT, CDR2 YNNKEL (reference sequence). The ends were cut back, 5 bases at V and 1 base at J, with 14 bases in the middle. The CDR3 extends over 15 amino acids. CDR3 loop: CASSYLGRGNTEAFF. CDR3 nucleotides: TGTGCCAGCAGCTACTTGGGACGTGGGAACACTGAAGCTTTCTTT.

CDR3 in DNA: TGTGCCACCTCAGTGGTTGGTTCACCCCTCCACTTT. Amino acids: CATSVVGSPLHF. The chain joins TRBV28 to TRBJ1-6; D remains ambiguous. The CDR3 has 12 residues. Germline V gene data show CDR1 as MDHEN and CDR2 as SYDVKM. V lost 10 bases to trimming and J lost 9 bases, with 13 bases between them.

The rearrangement links TRBV30 to TRBJ2-3; D is unclear. CDR1 and CDR2 from the germline V gene are GTSNPN and SVGIG (reference sequence). This CDR3 contains 13 residues. Trimming pared 8 bases from V and 0 bases from J, leaving 12 bases between. The CDR3 DNA reads as TGTGCCCGTGCTGACCCTAGCACAGATACGCAGTATTTT. Amino acid sequence: CARADPSTDTQYF.

The gene calls are TRBV15 and TRBJ2-7; 10 nucleotides line up with TRBD1. With 1 base clipped from V and 5 bases from J, the junction kept 5 bases outside the gene matches. Germline CDR1 and CDR2: LNHNV and YYDKDF (reference sequence). CDR3 size: 15 residues. CDR3 sequence (DNA): TGTGCCACCAGCAGAGGGACAGGGGGGAAGAACGAGCAGTACTTC. It translates to CATSRGTGGKNEQYF.

A few counts support this clone. The chain combines TRBV19 with TRBJ2-2; 8 bases are a match to TRBD1. The CDR3 covers 20 residues. In germline, CDR1 is LNHDA, CDR2 SQIVND (reference sequence). With V trimmed by 7 bases and J by 0 bases, 19 bases remained unmatched. CDR3: CASTNGYLARGPSNTGELFF. Here the CDR3 DNA reads TGTGCCAGTACTAATGGGTACTTGGCCAGGGGGCCGTCGAACACCGGGGAGCTGTTTTTT.

The chain is built from TRBV5-1 and TRBJ2-7; 9 nucleotides line up with TRBD2. The V segment lost 6 bases and the J segment 2 bases; nucleotides outside the gene matches: 9. Germline CDR1 SGHRS, CDR2 YFSETQ. CDR3 size: 15 residues. Here the CDR3 DNA reads TGCGCCAGCACCAAACTAGCGGGTGATACCTACGAGCAGTACTTC. Translation: CASTKLAGDTYEQYF. Filled out from reference TRBV5-1 and TRBJ2-7, the complete variable domain reads KAGVTQTPRYLIKTRGQQVTLSCSPISGHRSVSWYQQTPGQGLQFLFEYFSETQRNKGNFPGRFSGRQFSNSRSEMNVSTLELGDSALYLCASTKLAGDTYEQYFGPGTRLTVT.

CDR3 nucleotide sequence: TGTGCCAGCAGTTCCTCCGGACAGGGGCTCCGAGCTTTCTTT. It is translated as CASSSSGQGLRAFF. The chain uses TRBV6-5 and TRBJ1-1; 9 bases agree with TRBD1. Losses at the gene ends were 4 bases for V and 10 bases for J; bases not matched to a gene: 10. The CDR3 contains 14 residues. Germline assignment: CDR1 MNHEY and CDR2 SVGAGI.

The J gene is TRBJ2-2, the V gene TRBV20-1; the D is unclear. The V gene lost 3 bases and the J gene lost 6 bases, with 11 bases spanning the gap. CDR1 and CDR2 (germline): DFQATT, SNEGSKA (reference sequence). There are 13 residues in the CDR3. The CDR3 here is CSASPNIAGELFF. In DNA, the CDR3 is TGCAGTGCTAGTCCAAATATTGCCGGGGAGCTGTTTTTT.

The chain links TRBV27 to TRBJ2-7, with D maybe TRBD2 (7 bases). Trimming took 4 bases from V and 6 from J, leaving 16 bases between them. This CDR3 has 14 residues. The germline V gene has CDR1 MNHEY and CDR2 SMNVEV (reference sequence). DNA of the CDR3: TGTGCCAGCAGTTCCTTTTGGGGGGGGCCCGAGCAGTACTTC. Translated, it gives CASSSFWGGPEQYF.

The chain uses TRBV5-6 and TRBJ2-4; TRBD2 matches 13 bases. Trimming took 1 base from V and 7 from J; bases not matched to a gene: 5. The CDR3 contains 16 residues. Germline V gene lookup returns CDR1 SGHDT and CDR2 YYEEEE. CDR3 in DNA: TGTGCCAGCAGCTTGCGGGTGGGACTAGCGGGGAACATTCAGTACTTC. Translation: CASSLRVGLAGNIQYF.

This chain links TRBV3-1 (or the pseudogene TRBV3-2) with TRBJ2-1, with TRBD1 matching 7 bases. Per the germline V gene, CDR1 is LGHDT and CDR2 is YNNKEL (reference sequence). The CDR3 contains 11 residues. The J segment lost 15 bases and the V segment lost 5 bases, leaving 7 bases of the junction unmatched. This chain's CDR3 is CASSGRDRVFF. The CDR3 region has the DNA TGTGCCAGCAGCGGCCGGGACAGAGTGTTCTTC.

The rearrangement uses TRBV24-1 and TRBJ1-2, with D maybe TRBD1 (5 bases). V dropped 3 bases and J dropped 4 bases, with 8 bases sitting between them. The CDR3 has 13 amino acids. Germline V lookup: CDR1 KGHDR, CDR2 SFDVKD. The CDR3 protein is CATSDPGGYGYTF. CDR3 DNA: TGTGCCACCAGTGATCCCGGGGGCTATGGCTACACCTTC.

This sequence joins TRBV11-1 and TRBJ1-2; 8 positions agree with TRBD1. J gave up 5 bases and V 6 bases, and 2 bases lay outside the gene matches. The CDR3 runs 12 residues. Per the germline V gene, CDR1 is SGHAT and CDR2 is FQDESV (reference sequence). CDR3 DNA sequence: TGTGCCAGCAGTTACAGGGGGTATGGCTACACCTTC. Translating it yields CASSYRGYGYTF.

V gene TRBV20-1 combines with J gene TRBJ1-1; the D is unclear. Trimming cost V 5 bases and J 3 bases, with 10 bases left between them. Germline CDR1 DFQATT, CDR2 SNEGSKA (reference sequence). This CDR3 comprises 12 residues. For the CDR3, the DNA is TGCAGTGCTGGTGGGTTGGACACTGAAGCTTTCTTT. Residues: CSAGGLDTEAFF.

The chain uses TRBV28 and TRBJ2-5, with unresolved D. The germline gives CDR1 MDHEN, CDR2 SYDVKM. Trimming pared 5 bases from V and 3 bases from J, leaving 4 bases between. The CDR3 extends over 11 amino acids. This CDR3 reads CASSAEETQYF. The CDR3 region has the DNA TGTGCCAGCAGTGCCGAAGAGACCCAGTACTTC.